The 27 T cell receptor beta chains below all came from one sample that was sequenced in a study of T cell responses to AZD1222 COVID-19 vaccine. Sequencing was performed with immunoSEQ multiplex PCR; in TCRdb, only in-frame clones are kept and a portion is missing. The sample lists 80,000 to 90,000 clones; around nine tenths were seen once. Sample: peripheral blood, taken 28 days after the second AZD1222 dose. The receptors originated from an adult who received the AZD1222 COVID-19 vaccine.

There are a few counts of this clone. The DNA for the CDR3 is TGTGCCAGCAGCCAAGACTCTAGCGGGGTGTGGGAGACCCAGTACTTC. Translating gives CASSQDSSGVWETQYF. This chain uses TRBV3-1 (or the pseudogene TRBV3-2) with TRBJ2-5; 9 nucleotides align to TRBD2. Trimming at V came to 0 bases and at J to 5 bases, leaving 7 bases not matched to a gene. The CDR3 extends over 16 amino acids. Germline assignment: CDR1 LGHDT and CDR2 YNNKEL (reference sequence).

This chain joins TRBV29-1 and TRBJ2-7; D remains ambiguous. Deletions cut 1 base from V and 4 bases from J, with 5 bases between. CDR1 and CDR2 (germline): SQVTM, ANQGSEA. The CDR3 runs to 11 residues. The CDR3 protein is CSVEGQYEQYF. CDR3 bases: TGCAGCGTTGAAGGCCAATACGAGCAGTACTTC.

This clone has a single count. The V and J genes are TRBV2 and TRBJ2-7; D is unresolved. With 2 bases removed from V and 5 bases from J, the gap between germline ends came to 13 bases. CDR1 and CDR2 (germline): SNHLY, FYNNEI. CDR3 length: 14 residues. The CDR3 coding sequence is TGTGCCAGCAGTGAACCCGCGAAGGGCCACGAGCAGTACTTC. Protein product: CASSEPAKGHEQYF.

The chain is built from TRBV5-6 and TRBJ2-7, with D perhaps being TRBD1 or TRBD2 (5 bases each). Trimming removed 2 bases at V and 2 bases at J, with 11 bases between. Per germline, CDR1 SGHDT and CDR2 YYEEEE. CDR3 length equals 14 residues. The CDR3 DNA reads as TGTGCCAGCAGCTTCCCCGGGACCGCCTACGAGCAGTACTTC. Translating gives CASSFPGTAYEQYF.

This sequence joins TRBV9 and TRBJ2-2; D is undetermined. Trimming removed 2 bases at V and 6 bases at J, with 11 bases between. The CDR3 length is 14 residues. Germline V gives CDR1 SGDLS, CDR2 YYNGEE. CDR3 nucleotides: TGTGCCAGCAGCGTCTTGATAGGCTCCGGGGAGCTGTTTTTT. The encoded protein is CASSVLIGSGELFF.

The chain carries TRBV18 and TRBJ1-1, with a possible D match to TRBD1 (5 bases). CDR3 length: 14 amino acids. CDR1 is KGHSH, CDR2 LQKENI, per germline. The V and J ends lost 1 base and 4 bases respectively, with 10 bases between them. CDR3 nucleotide sequence: TGTGCCAGCTCACCACTTAAGGGGATCACTGAAGCTTTCTTT. Its translation: CASSPLKGITEAFF.

Turning to this clone: Other DNA sequences from this sample encode an identical CDR3 as well. V usage is TRBV6-2 or TRBV6-3 and J usage is TRBJ1-1; D unresolved. This CDR3 spans 14 amino acids. The V and J ends lost 3 bases and 4 bases respectively, with 12 bases between them. CDR1 and CDR2 (germline): MNHEY, SVGEGT. CDR3 DNA sequence: TGTGCCAGCAGTTATTCGAGCGCGGCCACTGAAGCTTTCTTT. Translating it yields CASSYSSAATEAFF.

This sequence joins TRBV28 and TRBJ2-7; TRBD2 matches at 10 bases. With V trimmed by 6 bases and J by 4 bases, 6 bases remained unmatched. CDR3 length equals 14 residues. Germline V gives CDR1 MDHEN, CDR2 SYDVKM. CDR3: CASSSGLALYEQYF. CDR3 coding DNA: TGTGCCAGCAGCTCGGGACTAGCGCTTTACGAGCAGTACTTC.

This sequence joins TRBV9 and TRBJ2-5; D uncertain. V lost 7 bases to trimming and J lost 5 bases, with 9 bases between them. The germline V gene encodes CDR1 SGDLS and CDR2 YYNGEE. The CDR3 runs to 11 residues. The CDR3 is CASSASETQYF. CDR3 DNA: TGTGCCAGCTCCGCCTCGGAGACCCAGTACTTC.

V and J are TRBV2 and TRBJ1-2; 9 nucleotides agree with TRBD1. V gave up 5 bases and J gave up 5 bases; unmatched junction bases: 6. The CDR3 has 14 amino acids. Germline CDR1 is SNHLY and CDR2 is FYNNEI. In DNA form, the CDR3 reads TGTGCCAGCAGTCCCGGGACAGGGTGGTATGGCTACACCTTC. As protein: CASSPGTGWYGYTF.

V is TRBV28 and J is TRBJ1-6; a possible D gene is TRBD1 (5 bases). Per germline, CDR1 MDHEN and CDR2 SYDVKM. This CDR3 has 13 residues. The ends were cut back, 8 bases at V and 6 bases at J, with 11 bases in the middle. The CDR3 DNA is TGTGCCAGCCGGCGGGACCCTAATTCACCCCTCCACTTT. Translation gives CASRRDPNSPLHF.

The chain couples TRBV7-2 to TRBJ2-3; 14 bases agree with TRBD2. The CDR3 is 17 amino acids. Germline lookup yields CDR1 SGHTA and CDR2 FQGNSA. The trim removed 5 bases at V and 2 bases at J, leaving 6 bases unmatched. The CDR3 reads CASSLGLAGAVTDTQYF. The CDR3 nucleotides are TGTGCCAGCAGCCTGGGACTAGCGGGGGCCGTCACAGATACGCAGTATTTT.

The rearrangement joins TRBV11-3 to TRBJ1-1, with TRBD1 matching over 9 bases. The CDR3 runs 14 residues. Germline assignment: CDR1 SGHNT and CDR2 YENEEA. V was clipped by 3 bases and J by 5 bases; unmatched bases: 4. CDR3 protein: CASSFGQGITEAFF. CDR3 nucleotides: TGTGCCAGCAGCTTCGGACAGGGGATAACTGAAGCTTTCTTT.

The rearrangement links TRBV7-9 to TRBJ2-5, with TRBD1 as a possible D gene (6 bases). Trimming took off 3 bases at V and 9 bases at J, with 8 bases between the two ends. The CDR3 consists of 11 residues. The germline gives CDR1 SEHNR, CDR2 FQNEAQ (reference sequence). CDR3 bases: TGTGCCAGCAGCTTCACAGGGCCCCAGTACTTC. Amino acids: CASSFTGPQYF.

The rearrangement joins TRBV7-3 to TRBJ2-3, with 9 bases fitting TRBD2. J lost 4 bases, V lost 5 bases, and 7 bases had no gene match. The germline gives CDR1 SGHTA, CDR2 FQGTGA. This CDR3 is built from 15 residues. CDR3 amino acids: CASSPSGTSPDTQYF. CDR3 sequence (DNA): TGTGCCAGCAGCCCATCCGGGACTAGCCCAGATACGCAGTATTTT. The full variable domain, with the rest looked up from reference TRBV7-3 and TRBJ2-3, is GAGVSQTPSNKVTEKGKYVELRCDPISGHTALYWYRQSLGQGPEFLIYFQGTGAADDSGLPNDRFFAVRPEGSVSTLKIQRTERGDSAVYLCASSPSGTSPDTQYFGPGTRLTVL.

This chain joins TRBV7-9 and TRBJ1-4; a possible D gene is TRBD1 (5 bases). From germline, CDR1 is SEHNR and CDR2 FQNEAQ (reference sequence). Trimming stripped 1 base from V and 8 bases from J, with 11 bases between. The CDR3 has 14 residues. The CDR3 reads CASSLGRDNEKLFF. CDR3 in DNA: TGTGCCAGCAGCTTAGGCAGGGATAACGAAAAACTGTTTTTT.

The chain has TRBV5-1 and TRBJ2-7; D may correspond to TRBD1 or TRBD2 (5 bases each). Germline V gene sequence: CDR1 SGHRS, CDR2 YFSETQ. With 6 bases removed from V and 2 bases from J, the gap between germline ends came to 12 bases. This CDR3 is 13 amino acids long. The CDR3 sequence is CASNQGEPYEQYF. CDR3 DNA sequence: TGCGCCAGCAACCAGGGAGAACCCTACGAGCAGTACTTC.

This chain uses TRBV4-3 with TRBJ1-2, with D uncertain. The CDR3 is 15 amino acids. Trimming cost V 0 bases and J 8 bases, with 16 bases left between them. CDR1 is LGHNA, CDR2 YSLEER, per germline. DNA for the CDR3: TGCGCCAGCAGCCAAGATTACGACCTCACTATGGGCTACACCTTC. Translation: CASSQDYDLTMGYTF.

The chain joins TRBV7-9 to TRBJ1-3; D might be TRBD1 (5 bases). The CDR3 is made up of 15 amino acids. The germline CDR1 and CDR2 sequences are SEHNR and FQNEAQ (reference sequence). V lost 5 bases, J lost 0 bases, and 11 bases lay in between. CDR3 nucleotide sequence: TGTGCCAGCAGCCCAAGTGGGGGCTCTGGAAACACCATATATTTT. Its protein product is CASSPSGGSGNTIYF.

The table lists this clone with a few counts. The chain joins TRBV6-1 to TRBJ1-6, with TRBD1 identical over 8 bases. The germline V gene encodes CDR1 MNHNS and CDR2 SASEGT. The CDR3 is 15 amino acids. V lost 5 bases, J lost 12 bases, and 12 bases stayed unmatched. In DNA, the CDR3 is TGTGCCAGCAGTTGCCGACAGGGGCAATGTTTACCCCTCCACTTT. Protein sequence: CASSCRQGQCLPLHF.

This chain connects TRBV2 to TRBJ2-3; D call uncertain. Germline lookup yields CDR1 SNHLY and CDR2 FYNNEI. The CDR3 loop spans 14 amino acids. V dropped 6 bases and J dropped 6 bases, with 16 bases sitting between them. CDR3 region: CASSAYRWFDTQYF. CDR3 coding DNA: TGTGCCAGCAGCGCATATCGATGGTTCGATACGCAGTATTTT.

The J gene is TRBJ1-1, the V gene TRBV24-1, with 8 nucleotides matching TRBD1. The V segment lost 2 bases and the J segment 5 bases; nucleotides outside the gene matches: 9. The CDR3 spans 16 residues. Germline V gene lookup returns CDR1 KGHDR and CDR2 SFDVKD. The CDR3 coding sequence is TGTGCCACCAGTGATTCTGACAGGGGCAAGGGGACTGAAGCTTTCTTT. Translating it yields CATSDSDRGKGTEAFF.

The chain employs TRBV1 and TRBJ2-7; the table's D call, TRBD2, has no DNA check behind it. TRBV1 is a known pseudogene. This CDR3 region has 17 residues. DNA of the CDR3: TGCACCAGCAGCCGAAGACTAGCTAGCGGGGGGCGGTACGAGCAGTACTTC. This encodes CTSSRRLASGGRYEQYF.

This clone was observed a single time. The CDR3 region has the DNA TGTGCCAGCAGTTCCGGGGAGGGTGTCAGCTACGAGCAGTACTTC. Its translation is CASSSGEGVSYEQYF. J is TRBJ2-7 and V is TRBV28, with 7 bases that match TRBD2. Germline CDR1 MDHEN, CDR2 SYDVKM. This CDR3 spans 15 amino acids. The V and J ends lost 4 bases and 3 bases, in that order; junction bases with no gene match: 9.

The chain joins TRBV5-4 to TRBJ1-4; 7 bases line up with TRBD1. The CDR3 extends over 14 amino acids. Germline-derived CDR1 and CDR2 are SGHNT and YYREEE (reference sequence). Trimming removed 2 bases from V and 7 bases from J; junction bases left unmatched: 5. The chain's CDR3 is CASSLRQGPEKLFF. As DNA, the CDR3 is TGTGCCAGCAGCTTACGACAGGGCCCTGAAAAACTGTTTTTT.

The rearrangement joins TRBV11-2 to TRBJ1-4; D may be TRBD1 (6 bases). Germline V gene sequence: CDR1 SGHAT, CDR2 FQNNGV. V was pared by 6 bases and J by 8 bases, with 16 bases between. This CDR3 comprises 14 residues. CDR3 DNA: TGTGCCAGCAGACTAGGGGGGGATGGAGAAAAACTGTTTTTT. As protein: CASRLGGDGEKLFF.

The chain links TRBV30 to TRBJ1-1, with a possible D match to TRBD1 (5 bases). CDR3 length: 11 residues. V was pared by 1 base and J by 7 bases, with 7 bases between. Per the germline V gene, CDR1 is GTSNPN and CDR2 is SVGIG (reference sequence). CDR3 protein: CAWSGGLEAFF. CDR3 DNA sequence: TGTGCCTGGAGTGGGGGACTTGAAGCTTTCTTT.